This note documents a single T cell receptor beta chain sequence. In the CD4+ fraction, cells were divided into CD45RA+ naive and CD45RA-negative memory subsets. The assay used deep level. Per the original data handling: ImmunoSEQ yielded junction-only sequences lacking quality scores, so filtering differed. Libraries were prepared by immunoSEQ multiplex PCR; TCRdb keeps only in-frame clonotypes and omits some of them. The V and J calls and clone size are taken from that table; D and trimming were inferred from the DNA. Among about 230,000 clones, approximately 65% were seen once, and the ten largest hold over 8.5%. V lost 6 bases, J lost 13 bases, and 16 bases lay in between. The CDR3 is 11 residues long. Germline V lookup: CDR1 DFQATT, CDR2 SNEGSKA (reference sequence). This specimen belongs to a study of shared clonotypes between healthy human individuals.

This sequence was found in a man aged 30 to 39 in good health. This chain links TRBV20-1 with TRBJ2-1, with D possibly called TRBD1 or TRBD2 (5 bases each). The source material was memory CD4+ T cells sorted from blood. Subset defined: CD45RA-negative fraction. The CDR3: CSAGLGEYQFF. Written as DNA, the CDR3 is TGCAGTGCCGGACTGGGGGAATACCAGTTCTTC.